What follows are 8 T cell receptor beta chains derived from one specimen sequenced in a study of T cells after yellow fever vaccination. From the 5' RACE reads, TCRdb called clonotypes with MiXCR, one entry per CDR3 protein. This sample has just over 300,000 distinct CDR3 sequences, with less than 4.5% found just once. The sequencing used PBMCs, collected on the day of the yellow fever booster vaccination. All receptors come from a man younger than 35 who received the YFV17D yellow fever vaccine.

V usage is TRBV5-4 and J usage is TRBJ2-7; D might be TRBD2 (8 bases). The CDR3 has 16 residues. Germline assignment: CDR1 SGHNT and CDR2 YYREEE (reference sequence). V lost 4 bases and J 6 bases, leaving 23 bases between the germline ends. In DNA form, the CDR3 reads TGTGCCAGCAGCGTTGAGACAGGGACTAGTATTGCCGAGCAGTACTTC. Its protein is CASSVETGTSIAEQYF.

V usage is TRBV7-2 and J usage is TRBJ1-1, with D unclear. Trimming pared 7 bases from V and 6 bases from J, leaving 12 bases between. Germline lookup yields CDR1 SGHTA and CDR2 FQGNSA. CDR3 size: 12 residues. In DNA, the CDR3 is TGTGCCAGCATTTTCGATAGGTCTGAAGCTTTCTTT. Its protein product is CASIFDRSEAFF.

Many counts were recorded for this clonotype. V usage is TRBV5-1 and J usage is TRBJ1-1; TRBD1 agrees at 7 bases. The germline gives CDR1 SGHRS, CDR2 YFSETQ. Germline trimming cut 6 bases from V and 1 base from J; bases unmatched to any gene: 6. This CDR3 spans 14 amino acids. This CDR3 reads CASNPTGKNTEAFF. In DNA form, the CDR3 reads TGCGCCAGCAACCCGACAGGGAAGAACACTGAAGCTTTCTTT.

This rearrangement joins TRBV20-1 to TRBJ2-3; 7 bases align to TRBD2. Losses at the gene ends were 1 base for V and 1 base for J; bases not matched to a gene: 8. The CDR3 spans 16 residues. Germline V gene sequence: CDR1 DFQATT, CDR2 SNEGSKA (reference sequence). CDR3 in amino acids: CSARAPGAGRTDTQYF. CDR3 DNA: TGCAGTGCTAGAGCCCCGGGAGCGGGACGCACAGATACGCAGTATTTT.

The chain employs TRBV7-3 and TRBJ1-2, with no clear D. Germline V gives CDR1 SGHTA, CDR2 FQGTGA. V dropped 1 base and J dropped 5 bases, with 11 bases sitting between them. The CDR3 sequence is 14 residues long. CDR3 residues: CASSLSHSSYGYTF. The CDR3 DNA reads as TGTGCCAGCAGCTTAAGTCACAGTTCGTATGGCTACACCTTC. Drawing the rest from reference TRBV7-3 and TRBJ1-2, the complete variable domain is GAGVSQTPSNKVTEKGKYVELRCDPISGHTALYWYRQSLGQGPEFLIYFQGTGAADDSGLPNDRFFAVRPEGSVSTLKIQRTERGDSAVYLCASSLSHSSYGYTFGSGTRLTVV.

This clonotype was seen more than once but under ten times. This chain links TRBV21-1 with TRBJ2-5. TRBV21-1 is deemed a pseudogene. This CDR3 is 15 amino acids long. The CDR3 DNA is TGTGCCAGCAGCTTCCGTTCGTCGTACCAAGAGACCCAGTACTTC. This gives the protein CASSFRSSYQETQYF.

This clonotype was seen many times. This chain links TRBV7-3 with TRBJ2-3; D is unclear. Trimming pared 7 bases from V and 4 bases from J, leaving 9 bases between. The CDR3 contains 12 residues. The germline CDR1 and CDR2 sequences are SGHTA and FQGTGA. In nucleotides, the CDR3 is TGTGCCAGCACTGACATCCCAGATACGCAGTATTTT. Translating gives CASTDIPDTQYF.

This clonotype was found many times. The genes are TRBV7-9 and TRBJ1-2; 8 bases map to TRBD1. The CDR3 loop spans 12 amino acids. Trimming cost V 8 bases and J 4 bases; bases outside gene matches: 3. Per the germline V gene, CDR1 is SEHNR and CDR2 is FQNEAQ (reference sequence). For the CDR3, the DNA is TGTGCCAGCGGACAGGGATCCTATGGCTACACCTTC. Translated, it gives CASGQGSYGYTF.